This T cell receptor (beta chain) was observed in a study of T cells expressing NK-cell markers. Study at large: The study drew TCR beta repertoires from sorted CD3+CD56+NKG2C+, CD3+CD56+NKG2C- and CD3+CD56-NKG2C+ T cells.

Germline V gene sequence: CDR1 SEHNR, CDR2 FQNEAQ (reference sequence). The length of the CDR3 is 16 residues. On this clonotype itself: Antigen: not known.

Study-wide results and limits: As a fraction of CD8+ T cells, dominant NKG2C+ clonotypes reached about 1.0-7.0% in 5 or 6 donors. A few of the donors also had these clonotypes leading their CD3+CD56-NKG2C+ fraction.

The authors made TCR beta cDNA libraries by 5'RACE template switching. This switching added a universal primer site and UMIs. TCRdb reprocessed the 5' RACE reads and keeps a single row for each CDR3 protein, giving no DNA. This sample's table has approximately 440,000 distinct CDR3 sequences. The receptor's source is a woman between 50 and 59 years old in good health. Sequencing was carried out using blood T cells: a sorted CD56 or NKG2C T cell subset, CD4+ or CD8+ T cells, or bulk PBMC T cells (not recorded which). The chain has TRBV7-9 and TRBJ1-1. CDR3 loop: CASSRRGGLSRTEAFF.